The clone carrying this TCR beta chain occurred many times. This CDR3 has 15 amino acids. Trimming removed 6 bases from V and 0 bases from J; junction bases left unmatched: 6. Per the germline V gene, CDR1 is SNHLY and CDR2 is FYNNEI. Time point described: healthy volunteer bleed at 6 weeks. The template was total RNA from unfractionated whole blood. These data come from a study of human T cells and chemical hapten exposure. Overall study: Variation in per-sample TCR yields came mainly from small pooled library volume differences.

Original processing notes: Sample TCR totals centred on a median of around 100,000, ranging about 20,000 to 690,600. TCRdb re-analysed the RACE reads in MiXCR, keeping a single row per CDR3 protein. Clone size and V and J calls follow TCRdb, not the original study. Of approximately 59,000 distinct CDR3 sequences in the sample, roughly 6.6% were seen once. The TCR was taken from a female donor in good health. Some clones in this sample may be carry-over from other donors' samples. Sequenced material: whole blood. The chain uses TRBV2 and TRBJ1-1; 8 bases match TRBD1. The CDR3 coding sequence is TGTGCCAGCAGGACGGACAGGGTAATGAACACTGAAGCTTTCTTT. Amino acid sequence: CASRTDRVMNTEAFF.